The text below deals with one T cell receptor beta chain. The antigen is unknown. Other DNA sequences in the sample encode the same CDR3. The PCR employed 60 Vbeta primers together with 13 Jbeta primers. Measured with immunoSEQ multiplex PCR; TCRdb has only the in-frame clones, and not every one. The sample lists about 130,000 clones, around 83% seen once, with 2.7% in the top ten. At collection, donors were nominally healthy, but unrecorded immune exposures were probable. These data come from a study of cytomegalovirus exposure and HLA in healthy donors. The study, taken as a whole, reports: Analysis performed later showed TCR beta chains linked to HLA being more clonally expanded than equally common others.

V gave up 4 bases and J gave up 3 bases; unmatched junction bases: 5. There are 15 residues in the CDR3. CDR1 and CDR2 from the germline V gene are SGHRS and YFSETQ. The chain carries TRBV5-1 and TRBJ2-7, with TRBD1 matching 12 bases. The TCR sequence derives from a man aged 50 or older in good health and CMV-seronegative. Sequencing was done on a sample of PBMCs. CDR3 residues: CASSTGQGASYEQYF. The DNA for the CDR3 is TGCGCCAGCAGCACGGGACAGGGGGCGAGCTACGAGCAGTACTTC.